Following are 2 T cell receptor beta chains from one sample sequenced in a study of blood T cell repertoires in COVID-19. The assay was immunoSEQ multiplex PCR, and TCRdb's table has in-frame clones only and misses some. The sample lists 25,000 to 30,000 clones, about nine tenths occurring once. Sequencing input: peripheral blood. The source is a man aged 70 or older with active or convalescent COVID-19.

V usage is TRBV18 and J usage is TRBJ2-3; TRBD2 agrees at 8 bases. V shed 1 base and J 0 bases; nucleotides not matched to a gene: 12. Germline lookup yields CDR1 KGHSH and CDR2 LQKENI. This CDR3 is built from 19 residues. DNA of the CDR3: TGTGCCAGCTCACCACTGGAAGATAGCGGGGAAACTAGCACAGATACGCAGTATTTT. Translating gives CASSPLEDSGETSTDTQYF.

This chain uses TRBV28 with TRBJ1-5; D gene unclear. The CDR3 has 14 residues. The germline CDR1 and CDR2 sequences are MDHEN and SYDVKM. Between the trimmed V and J ends, which lost 5 bases and 2 bases, there was a span of 10 bases. The CDR3 region is CASSGRRGNQPQHF. For the CDR3, the DNA is TGTGCCAGCAGTGGCAGGCGGGGCAATCAGCCCCAGCATTTT. The whole variable domain, filled in from reference TRBV28 and TRBJ1-5, reads DVKVTQSSRYLVKRTGEKVFLECVQDMDHENMFWYRQDPGLGLRLIYFSYDVKMKEKGDIPEGYSVSREKKERFSLILESASTNQTSMYLCASSGRRGNQPQHFGDGTRLSIL.